These T cell receptor beta chains were read from a single sample in a study of CD8 T cells in cerebrospinal fluid in Alzheimer's disease. With the 10x single-cell sequencing reads reprocessed, TCRdb shows one record per CDR3 protein and no DNA. The listing records approximately 1,200 distinct CDR3 sequences. Sample: cerebrospinal fluid. The receptors stem from a human donor with Parkinson's disease. CDR3s include the opening cysteine and the closing phenylalanine or tryptophan. Size is stated for part of the rows, as once, few or many counts, or as a class when the clone is expanded.

J: TRBJ2-2; size: large; V: TRBV4-3; CDR3: CASSQDVGTLNTGELFF
J: TRBJ2-7; size: large; V: TRBV5-1; CDR3: CASSLAGGGAGLSYEQYF
J: TRBJ2-2; size: medium-sized; V: TRBV15; CDR3: CATSRDSMRDGELFF
J: TRBJ1-2; size: medium-sized; V: TRBV4-2; CDR3: CASRSQGLTGNYGYTF
J: TRBJ2-3; size: medium-sized; V: TRBV6-2/TRBV6-3; CDR3: CASTPFPMTQYF
J: TRBJ1-2; size: NA; V: TRBV2; CDR3: CASSEAQAAIYYGYTF
J: TRBJ2-7; size: large; V: TRBV30; CDR3: CAWTKTSGSYEQYF
J: TRBJ2-1; size: medium-sized; V: TRBV4-1; CDR3: CASSPGTSGGREQFF
J: TRBJ2-3; size: medium-sized; V: TRBV5-6; CDR3: CASSPDRESTDTQYF
J: TRBJ1-1; size: medium-sized; V: TRBV24-1; CDR3: CATSDSRGFMNTEAFF
J: TRBJ2-7; size: medium-sized; V: TRBV28; CDR3: CASSWGLAGGLAWYF
J: TRBJ2-1; size: medium-sized; V: TRBV11-2; CDR3: CASSQPPRYNEQFF
J: TRBJ1-5; size: medium-sized; V: TRBV27; CDR3: CASSPRFRAANQPQHF
J: TRBJ1-1; size: NA; V: TRBV25-1; CDR3: CASSSGQGEAFF
J: TRBJ2-3; size: medium-sized; V: TRBV3-1; CDR3: CASSRQSLGLAVTDTQYF
J: TRBJ1-4; size: large; V: TRBV18; CDR3: CASSPSDEKLFF
J: TRBJ1-6; size: medium-sized; V: TRBV20-1; CDR3: CSARDHRGHGSYNSPLHF
J: TRBJ2-7; size: medium-sized; V: TRBV6-1; CDR3: CASSEGQPDLEQYF
J: TRBJ1-2; size: medium-sized; V: TRBV5-1; CDR3: CASSPGPPTNYGYTF
J: TRBJ1-6; size: medium-sized; V: TRBV27; CDR3: CASRAGEESPLHF
J: TRBJ1-5; size: medium-sized; V: TRBV3-1; CDR3: CASSQTPNQPQHF
J: TRBJ2-5; size: large; V: TRBV20-1; CDR3: CSASAGLAMETQYF
J: TRBJ2-7; size: medium-sized; V: TRBV4-3; CDR3: CASSRSSGTNPYEQYF
J: TRBJ2-3; size: medium-sized; V: TRBV6-5; CDR3: CASSARQQTTQYF
J: TRBJ1-5; size: medium-sized; V: TRBV5-1; CDR3: CASSLRGGSNQPQHF
J: TRBJ2-3; size: medium-sized; V: TRBV5-6; CDR3: CASSTGTSTDTQYF
J: TRBJ2-2; size: medium-sized; V: TRBV7-3; CDR3: CASSPDYANTGELFF
J: TRBJ2-1; size: large; V: TRBV5-1; CDR3: CASSLAEDAGNEQFF
J: TRBJ1-1; size: large; V: TRBV12-3/TRBV12-4; CDR3: CASNFGFMNTEAFF
J: TRBJ1-1; size: NA; V: TRBV7-6; CDR3: CASSSTASSEAFF
J: TRBJ2-7; size: medium-sized; V: TRBV5-1; CDR3: CASSSLGGTDPYEQYF
J: TRBJ1-4; size: medium-sized; V: TRBV5-1; CDR3: CASSLGDSNEKLFF
J: TRBJ2-1; size: NA; V: TRBV15; CDR3: CATSRDISGRGEQFF
J: TRBJ2-5; size: medium-sized; V: TRBV7-9; CDR3: CASSLSPETQYF
J: TRBJ2-4; size: NA; V: TRBV19; CDR3: CASSIRQFTGSVQNIQYF
J: TRBJ1-5; size: medium-sized; V: TRBV7-2; CDR3: CASSPSDRDHQPQHF
J: TRBJ2-6; size: medium-sized; V: TRBV5-4; CDR3: CASSLLARGAGANVLTF
J: TRBJ1-5; size: hyperexpanded; V: TRBV19; CDR3: CASSAGTHSNQPQHF
J: TRBJ2-1; size: medium-sized; V: TRBV7-3; CDR3: CASSIDFGDYNEQFF
J: TRBJ2-1; size: medium-sized; V: TRBV5-1; CDR3: CASSPSSGGSRNEQFF
J: TRBJ1-2; size: NA; V: TRBV12-3/TRBV12-4; CDR3: CASSLAGLNYGYTF
J: TRBJ2-3; size: medium-sized; V: TRBV20-1; CDR3: CSARLAGEFSSQYF
J: TRBJ2-1; size: large; V: TRBV12-3/TRBV12-4; CDR3: CASTLRPGQIINEQFF
J: TRBJ2-1; size: medium-sized; V: TRBV6-2/TRBV6-3; CDR3: CASSYPGGDALNEQFF
J: TRBJ1-6; size: medium-sized; V: TRBV11-2; CDR3: CASSHTSKIGTGNSPLHF
J: TRBJ2-1; size: medium-sized; V: TRBV29-1; CDR3: CSVVVFNEQFF
J: TRBJ1-5; size: medium-sized; V: TRBV27; CDR3: CASSLQGGQPQHF
J: TRBJ2-3; size: large; V: TRBV7-2; CDR3: CASSNRDTQYF
J: TRBJ1-6; size: NA; V: TRBV21-1; CDR3: CASSKGQPCRSYNSPLHF
J: TRBJ2-1; size: NA; V: TRBV30; CDR3: CAWSVGQRSYNEQFF
J: TRBJ1-6; size: medium-sized; V: TRBV20-1; CDR3: CSAKGRRGGEFSSPLHF